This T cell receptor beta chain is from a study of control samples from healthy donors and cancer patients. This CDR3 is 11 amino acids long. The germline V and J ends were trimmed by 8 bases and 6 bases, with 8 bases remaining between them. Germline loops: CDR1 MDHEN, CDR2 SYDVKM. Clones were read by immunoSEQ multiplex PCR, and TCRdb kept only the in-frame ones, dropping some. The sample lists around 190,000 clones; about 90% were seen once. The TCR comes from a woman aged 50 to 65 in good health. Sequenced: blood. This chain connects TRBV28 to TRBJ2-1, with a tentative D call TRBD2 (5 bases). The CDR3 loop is CASGSPNEQFF. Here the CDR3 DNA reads TGTGCCAGCGGGAGCCCCAATGAGCAGTTCTTC. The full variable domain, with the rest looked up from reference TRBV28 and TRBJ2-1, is DVKVTQSSRYLVKRTGEKVFLECVQDMDHENMFWYRQDPGLGLRLIYFSYDVKMKEKGDIPEGYSVSREKKERFSLILESASTNQTSMYLCASGSPNEQFFGPGTRLTVL.